This T cell receptor beta chain emerged from a study of T cells in Graves' hyperthyroidism and ophthalmopathy. The sample holds many counts of this clonotype. Regions amplified from RNA transcripts were the TCR beta CDR3 regions. TCR CDR3 underwent first-round RT-PCR with the HTBI primer set. MiXCR, run by TCRdb on the multiplex PCR reads, gives a single entry per CDR3 protein. The sample lists some 500,000 distinct CDR3 sequences, around an eighth occurring once. J was trimmed by 8 bases and V by 6 bases; bases with no gene match: 7. From germline, CDR1 is ENHRY and CDR2 SYGVKD. CDR3 length equals 14 residues.

The source of this sequence is a young woman with Graves' hyperthyroidism. The chain recombines TRBV10-3 with TRBJ1-4, with 9 positions matching TRBD1. Sequencing was done on a sample of blood. The CDR3 loop reads CAIRKQGAGEKLFF. CDR3 coding DNA: TGTGCCATCAGGAAACAGGGGGCTGGGGAAAAACTGTTTTTT.